This section outlines one TCR beta chain sequence together with its context. The entry originates in a study of CD8+ T cells in alopecia areata. The sequencing template was cDNA reverse transcribed from extracted RNA. Here immunoSEQ multiplex PCR was the method, and the copy in TCRdb shows in-frame clones only, minus some. The data contain a few hundred thousand clones, around two fifths of them singletons. Treatment given: oral pan-JAK inhibitor, 5-10 mg twice daily. Sequencing used CD4+ T cells sorted from blood, obtained between weeks 30 and 35, from a patient treated with tofacitinib. The clonotype was recovered from a human donor with alopecia areata.

As DNA, the CDR3 is TGCGCCAGCAGCTTGGCGTATCGGACAGGGGTAAATGGCTACACCTTC. Its protein product is CASSLAYRTGVNGYTF. The chain has TRBV5-1 and TRBJ1-2, with TRBD1 matching over 9 bases. This CDR3 has 16 residues. The trim removed 0 bases at V and 6 bases at J, leaving 9 bases unmatched. Germline CDR1 is SGHRS and CDR2 is YFSETQ.